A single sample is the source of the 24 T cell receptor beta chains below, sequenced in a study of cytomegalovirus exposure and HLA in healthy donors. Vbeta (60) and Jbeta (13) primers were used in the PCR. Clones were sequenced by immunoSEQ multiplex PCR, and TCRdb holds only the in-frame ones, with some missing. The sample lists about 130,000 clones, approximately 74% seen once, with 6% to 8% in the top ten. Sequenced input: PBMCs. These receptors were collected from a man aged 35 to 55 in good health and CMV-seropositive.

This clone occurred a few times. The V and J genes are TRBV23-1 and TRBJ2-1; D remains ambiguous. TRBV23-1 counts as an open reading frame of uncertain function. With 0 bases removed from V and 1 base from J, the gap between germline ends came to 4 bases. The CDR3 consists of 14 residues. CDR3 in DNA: TGCGCCAGCAGTCAATCTCAGTCCTACAATGAGCAGTTCTTC. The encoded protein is CASSQSQSYNEQFF.

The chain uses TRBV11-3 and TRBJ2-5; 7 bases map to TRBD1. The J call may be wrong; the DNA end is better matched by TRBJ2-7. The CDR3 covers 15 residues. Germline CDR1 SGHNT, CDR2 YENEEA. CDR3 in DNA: TGTGCCAGCAGCCCGTCGACAGGGATCTCCTACGAGCAGTACTTC. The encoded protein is CASSPSTGISYEQYF.

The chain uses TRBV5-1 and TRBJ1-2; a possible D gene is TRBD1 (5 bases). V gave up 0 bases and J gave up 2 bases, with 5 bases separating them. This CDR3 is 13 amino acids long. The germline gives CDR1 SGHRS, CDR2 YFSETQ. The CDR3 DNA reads TGCGCCAGCAGCTTGGACAGGAACTATGGCTACACCTTC. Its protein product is CASSLDRNYGYTF.

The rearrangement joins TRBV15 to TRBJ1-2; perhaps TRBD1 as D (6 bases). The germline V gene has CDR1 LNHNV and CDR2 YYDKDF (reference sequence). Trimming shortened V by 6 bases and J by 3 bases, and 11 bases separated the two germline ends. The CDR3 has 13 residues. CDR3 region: CATSQGSHYGYTF. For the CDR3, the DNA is TGTGCCACCAGTCAGGGGAGTCACTATGGCTACACCTTC.

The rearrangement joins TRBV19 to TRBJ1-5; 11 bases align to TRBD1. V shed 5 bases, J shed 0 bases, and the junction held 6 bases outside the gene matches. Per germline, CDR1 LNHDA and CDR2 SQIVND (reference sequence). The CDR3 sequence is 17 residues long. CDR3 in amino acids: CASSPRTGGYSNQPQHF. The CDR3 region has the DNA TGTGCCAGTAGTCCCAGGACAGGGGGCTATAGCAATCAGCCCCAGCATTTT.

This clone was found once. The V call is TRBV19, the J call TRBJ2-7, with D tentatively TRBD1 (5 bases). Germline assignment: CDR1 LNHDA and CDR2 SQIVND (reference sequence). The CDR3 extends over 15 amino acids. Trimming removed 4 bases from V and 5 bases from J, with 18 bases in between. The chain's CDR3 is CASSNPRGWKNEQYF. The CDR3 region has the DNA TGTGCCAGTAGTAACCCTAGGGGATGGAAGAACGAGCAGTACTTC.

CDR3 in amino acids: CAIKERYGDTEAFF. The CDR3 coding sequence is TGTGCCATCAAAGAGAGGTACGGAGACACTGAAGCTTTCTTT. V gene TRBV2 combines with J gene TRBJ1-1; D ambiguous. The CDR3 extends over 14 amino acids. Between the trimmed V and J ends, which lost 10 bases and 3 bases, there was a span of 18 bases. Germline CDR1 and CDR2: SNHLY and FYNNEI.

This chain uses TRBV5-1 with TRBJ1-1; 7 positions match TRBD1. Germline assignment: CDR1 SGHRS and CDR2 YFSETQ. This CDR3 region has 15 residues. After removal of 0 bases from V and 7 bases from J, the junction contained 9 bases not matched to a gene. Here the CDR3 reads CASSLGGQFHGEAFF. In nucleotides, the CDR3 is TGCGCCAGCAGCTTGGGGGGACAGTTTCACGGTGAAGCTTTCTTT.

The CDR3 DNA sequence: TGTGCCAGCAGTTCGGGAGCGAGAGATACGCAGTATTTT. It specifies CASSSGARDTQYF. The chain uses TRBV27 and TRBJ2-3; TRBD2 might be the D (6 bases). V lost 4 bases to trimming and J lost 5 bases, with 10 bases between them. The CDR3 extends over 13 amino acids. Germline CDR1 reads MNHEY; CDR2 reads SMNVEV (reference sequence).

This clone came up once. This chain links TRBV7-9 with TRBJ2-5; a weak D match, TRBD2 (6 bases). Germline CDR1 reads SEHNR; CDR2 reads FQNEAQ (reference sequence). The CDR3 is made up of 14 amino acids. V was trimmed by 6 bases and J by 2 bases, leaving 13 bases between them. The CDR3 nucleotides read TGTGCCAGCAGACACGGGACTCATCAAGAGACCCAGTACTTC. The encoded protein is CASRHGTHQETQYF.

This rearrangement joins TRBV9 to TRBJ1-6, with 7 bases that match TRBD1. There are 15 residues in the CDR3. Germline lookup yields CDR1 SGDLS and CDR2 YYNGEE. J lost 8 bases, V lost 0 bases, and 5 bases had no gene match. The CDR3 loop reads CASSVEIGGDSPLHF. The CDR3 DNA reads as TGTGCCAGCAGCGTAGAAATAGGGGGCGATTCACCCCTCCACTTT.

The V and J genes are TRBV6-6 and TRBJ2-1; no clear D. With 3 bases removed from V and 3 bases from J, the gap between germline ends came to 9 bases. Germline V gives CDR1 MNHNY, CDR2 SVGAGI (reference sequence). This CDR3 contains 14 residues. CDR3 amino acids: CASSYSHSYNEQFF. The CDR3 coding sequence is TGTGCCAGCAGTTATTCGCACAGCTACAATGAGCAGTTCTTC.

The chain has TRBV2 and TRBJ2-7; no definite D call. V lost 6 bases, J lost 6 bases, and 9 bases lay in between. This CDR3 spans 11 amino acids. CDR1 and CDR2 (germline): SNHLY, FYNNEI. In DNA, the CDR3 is TGTGCCAGCAGGGCCAGCGTCGAGCAGTACTTC. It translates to CASRASVEQYF.

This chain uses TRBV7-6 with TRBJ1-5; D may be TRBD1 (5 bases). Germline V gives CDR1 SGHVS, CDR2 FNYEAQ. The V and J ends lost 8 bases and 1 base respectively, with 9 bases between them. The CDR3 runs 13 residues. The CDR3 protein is CASGQGSNQPQHF. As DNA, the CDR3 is TGTGCCAGCGGCCAGGGAAGCAATCAGCCCCAGCATTTT.

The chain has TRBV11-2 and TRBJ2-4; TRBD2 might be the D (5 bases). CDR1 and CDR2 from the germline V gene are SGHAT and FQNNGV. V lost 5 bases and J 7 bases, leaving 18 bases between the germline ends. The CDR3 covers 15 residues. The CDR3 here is CASSAARTGGNIQYF. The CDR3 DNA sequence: TGTGCCAGCAGCGCCGCTCGGACGGGCGGGAACATTCAGTACTTC.

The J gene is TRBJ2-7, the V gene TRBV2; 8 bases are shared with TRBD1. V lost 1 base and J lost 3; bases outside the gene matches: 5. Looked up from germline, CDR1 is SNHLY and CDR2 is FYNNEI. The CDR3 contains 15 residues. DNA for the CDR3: TGTGCCAGCAGTGAAGAGCAGGGGGCTTTCTACGAGCAGTACTTC. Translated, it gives CASSEEQGAFYEQYF.

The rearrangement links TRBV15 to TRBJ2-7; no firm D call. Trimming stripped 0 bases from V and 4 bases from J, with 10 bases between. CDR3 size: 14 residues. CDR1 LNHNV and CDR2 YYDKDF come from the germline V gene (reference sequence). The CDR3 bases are TGTGCCACCAGCAGAGATATGGCAGTATACGAGCAGTACTTC. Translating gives CATSRDMAVYEQYF.

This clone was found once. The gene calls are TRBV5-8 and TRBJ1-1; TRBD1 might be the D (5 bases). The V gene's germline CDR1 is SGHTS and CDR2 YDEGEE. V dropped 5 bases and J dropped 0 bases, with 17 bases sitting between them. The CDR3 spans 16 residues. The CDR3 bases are TGTGCCAGCAGAAAGTGGATGACAGACATGAACACTGAAGCTTTCTTT. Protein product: CASRKWMTDMNTEAFF.

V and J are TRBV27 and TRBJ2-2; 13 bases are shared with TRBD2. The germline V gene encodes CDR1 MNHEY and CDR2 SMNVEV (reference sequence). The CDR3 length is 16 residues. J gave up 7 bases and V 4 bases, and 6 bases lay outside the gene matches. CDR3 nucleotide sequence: TGTGCCAGCAGTTCAGGACTAGCGGGAGCTAGCGGGGAGCTGTTTTTT. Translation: CASSSGLAGASGELFF.

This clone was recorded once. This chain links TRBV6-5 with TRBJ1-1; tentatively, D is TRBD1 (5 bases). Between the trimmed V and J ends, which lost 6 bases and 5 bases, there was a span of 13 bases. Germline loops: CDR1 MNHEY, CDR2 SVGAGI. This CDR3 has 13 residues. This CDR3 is CASSLAGVTEAFF. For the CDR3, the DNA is TGTGCCAGCAGCCTCGCGGGGGTTACTGAAGCTTTCTTT.

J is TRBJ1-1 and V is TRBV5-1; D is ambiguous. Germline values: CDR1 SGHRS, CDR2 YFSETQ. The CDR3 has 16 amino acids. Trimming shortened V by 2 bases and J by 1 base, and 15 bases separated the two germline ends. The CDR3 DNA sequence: TGCGCCAGCAGCTTTGGCGACGCTGCAGGGAACACTGAAGCTTTCTTT. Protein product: CASSFGDAAGNTEAFF.

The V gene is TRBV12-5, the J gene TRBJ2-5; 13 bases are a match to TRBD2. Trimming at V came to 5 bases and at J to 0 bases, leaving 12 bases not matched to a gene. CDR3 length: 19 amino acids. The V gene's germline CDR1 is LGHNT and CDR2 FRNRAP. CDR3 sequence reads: CASGPPGTSGAMYQETQYF. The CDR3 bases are TGTGCTAGTGGTCCCCCCGGGACTAGCGGGGCCATGTACCAAGAGACCCAGTACTTC.

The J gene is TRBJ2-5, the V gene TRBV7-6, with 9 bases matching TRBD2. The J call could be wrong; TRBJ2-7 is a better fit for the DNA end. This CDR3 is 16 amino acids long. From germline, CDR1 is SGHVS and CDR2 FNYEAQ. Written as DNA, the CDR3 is TGTGCCAGCAGCTTAGGATGGAGCGGGAGGTCGTACGAGCAGTACTTC. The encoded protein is CASSLGWSGRSYEQYF.

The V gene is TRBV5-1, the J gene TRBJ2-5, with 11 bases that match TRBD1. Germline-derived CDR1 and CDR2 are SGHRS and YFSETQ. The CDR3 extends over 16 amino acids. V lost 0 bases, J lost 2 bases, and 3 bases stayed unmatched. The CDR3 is CASSLAGTGGQETQYF. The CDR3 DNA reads TGCGCCAGCAGCTTGGCCGGGACAGGGGGGCAAGAGACCCAGTACTTC.